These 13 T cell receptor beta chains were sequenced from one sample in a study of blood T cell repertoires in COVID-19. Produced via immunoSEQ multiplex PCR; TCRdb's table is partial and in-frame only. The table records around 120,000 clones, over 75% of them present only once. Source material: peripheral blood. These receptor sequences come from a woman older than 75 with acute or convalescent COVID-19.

The CDR3 is CASSLLTDNSPLHF. CDR3 coding DNA: TGTGCCAGCAGCTTACTAACAGATAATTCACCCCTCCACTTT. This chain connects TRBV7-6 to TRBJ1-6; D unclear. Trimming stripped 2 bases from V and 5 bases from J, with 7 bases between. This CDR3 has 14 residues. Germline V gene lookup returns CDR1 SGHVS and CDR2 FNYEAQ.

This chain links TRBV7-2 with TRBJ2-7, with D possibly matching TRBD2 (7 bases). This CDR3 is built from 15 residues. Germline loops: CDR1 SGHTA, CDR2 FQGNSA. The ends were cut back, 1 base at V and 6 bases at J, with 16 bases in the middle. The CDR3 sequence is CASSLVGGAAGEQYF. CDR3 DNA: TGTGCCAGCAGCTTAGTGGGGGGGGCGGCTGGCGAGCAGTACTTC.

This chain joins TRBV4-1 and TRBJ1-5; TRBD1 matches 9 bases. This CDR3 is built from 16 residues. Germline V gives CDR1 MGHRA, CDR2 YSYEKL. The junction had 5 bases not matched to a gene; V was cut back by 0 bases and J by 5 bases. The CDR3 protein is CASSQERGQGHQPQHF. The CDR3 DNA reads TGCGCCAGCAGCCAAGAAAGGGGACAGGGACATCAGCCCCAGCATTTT.

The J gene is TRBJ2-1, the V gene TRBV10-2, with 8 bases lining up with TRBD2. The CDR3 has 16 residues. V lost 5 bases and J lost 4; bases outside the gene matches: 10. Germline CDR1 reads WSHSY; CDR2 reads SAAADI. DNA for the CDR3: TGCGCCAGCAGTTCCGGGACTAGTACCGGGTACAATGAGCAGTTCTTC. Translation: CASSSGTSTGYNEQFF.

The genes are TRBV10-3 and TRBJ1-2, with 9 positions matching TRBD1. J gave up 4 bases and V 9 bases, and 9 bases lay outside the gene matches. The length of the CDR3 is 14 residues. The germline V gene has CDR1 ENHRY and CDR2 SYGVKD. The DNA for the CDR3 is TGTGCCATGGGGGACAGGGCCGCTAGCTATGGCTACACCTTC. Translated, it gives CAMGDRAASYGYTF.

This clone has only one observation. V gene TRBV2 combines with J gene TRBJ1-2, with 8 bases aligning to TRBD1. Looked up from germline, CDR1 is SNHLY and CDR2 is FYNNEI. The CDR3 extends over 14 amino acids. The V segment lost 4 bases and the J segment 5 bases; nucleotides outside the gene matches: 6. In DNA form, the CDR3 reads TGTGCCAGCAGTGCCAGGGGGCTCGGGTATGGCTACACCTTC. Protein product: CASSARGLGYGYTF.

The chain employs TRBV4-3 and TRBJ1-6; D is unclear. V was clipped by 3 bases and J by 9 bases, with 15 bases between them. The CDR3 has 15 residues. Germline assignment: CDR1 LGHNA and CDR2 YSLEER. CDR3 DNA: TGCGCCAGCAGCCAGGGTAGAAGCGCAACTTCACCCCTCCACTTT. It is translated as CASSQGRSATSPLHF.

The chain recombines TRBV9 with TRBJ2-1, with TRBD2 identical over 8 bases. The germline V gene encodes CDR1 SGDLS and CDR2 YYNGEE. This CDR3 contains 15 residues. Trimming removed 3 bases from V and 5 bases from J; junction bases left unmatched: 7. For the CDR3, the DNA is TGTGCCAGCAGCGAGGGTACTAGCGGAAACAATGAGCAGTTCTTC. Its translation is CASSEGTSGNNEQFF.

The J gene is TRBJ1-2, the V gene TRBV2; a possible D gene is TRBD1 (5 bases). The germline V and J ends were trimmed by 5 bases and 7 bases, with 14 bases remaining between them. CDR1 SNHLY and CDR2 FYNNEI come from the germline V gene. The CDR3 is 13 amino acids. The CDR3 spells CASSPREAFGYTF. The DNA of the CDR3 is TGTGCCAGCAGTCCCAGGGAGGCGTTTGGCTACACCTTC.

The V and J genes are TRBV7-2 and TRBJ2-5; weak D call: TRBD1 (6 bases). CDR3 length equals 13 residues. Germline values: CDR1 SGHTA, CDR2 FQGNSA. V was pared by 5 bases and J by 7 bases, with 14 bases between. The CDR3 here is CASSETGLGTQYF. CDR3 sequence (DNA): TGTGCCAGCAGCGAAACAGGGTTGGGGACCCAGTACTTC. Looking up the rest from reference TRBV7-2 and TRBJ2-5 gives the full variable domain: GAGVSQSPSNKVTEKGKDVELRCDPISGHTALYWYRQSLGQGLEFLIYFQGNSAPDKSGLPSDRFSAERTGGSVSTLTIQRTQQEDSAVYLCASSETGLGTQYFGPGTRLLVL.

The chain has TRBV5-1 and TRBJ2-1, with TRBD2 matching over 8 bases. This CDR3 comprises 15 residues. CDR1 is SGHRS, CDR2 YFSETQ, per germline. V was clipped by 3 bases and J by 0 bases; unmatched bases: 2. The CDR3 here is CASSSTSGSYNEQFF. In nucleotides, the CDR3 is TGCGCCAGCAGCTCCACTAGCGGCTCCTACAATGAGCAGTTCTTC.

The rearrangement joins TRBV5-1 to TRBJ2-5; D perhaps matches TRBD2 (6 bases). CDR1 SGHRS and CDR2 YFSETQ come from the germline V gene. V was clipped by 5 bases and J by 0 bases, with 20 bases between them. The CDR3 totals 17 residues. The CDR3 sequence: CASSVGAWAGHQETQYF. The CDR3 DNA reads TGCGCCAGCAGTGTCGGGGCTTGGGCGGGACACCAAGAGACCCAGTACTTC. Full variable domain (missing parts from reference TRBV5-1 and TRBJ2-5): KAGVTQTPRYLIKTRGQQVTLSCSPISGHRSVSWYQQTPGQGLQFLFEYFSETQRNKGNFPGRFSGRQFSNSRSEMNVSTLELGDSALYLCASSVGAWAGHQETQYFGPGTRLLVL.

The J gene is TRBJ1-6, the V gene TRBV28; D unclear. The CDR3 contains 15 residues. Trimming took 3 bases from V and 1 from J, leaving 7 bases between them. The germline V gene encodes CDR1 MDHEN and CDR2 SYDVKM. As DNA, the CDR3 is TGTGCCAGCAGTTTGAGGTTTTCCTATAATTCACCCCTCCACTTT. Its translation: CASSLRFSYNSPLHF.